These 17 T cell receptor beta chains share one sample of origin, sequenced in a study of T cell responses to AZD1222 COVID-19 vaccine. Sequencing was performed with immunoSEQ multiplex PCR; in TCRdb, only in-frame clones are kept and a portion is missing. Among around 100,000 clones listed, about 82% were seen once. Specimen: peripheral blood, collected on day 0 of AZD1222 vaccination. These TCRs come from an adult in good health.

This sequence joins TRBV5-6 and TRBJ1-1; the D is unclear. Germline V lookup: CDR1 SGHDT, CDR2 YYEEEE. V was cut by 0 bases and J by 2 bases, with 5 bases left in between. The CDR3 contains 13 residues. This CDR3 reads CASSLAANTEAFF. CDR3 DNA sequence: TGTGCCAGCAGCTTGGCGGCAAACACTGAAGCTTTCTTT.

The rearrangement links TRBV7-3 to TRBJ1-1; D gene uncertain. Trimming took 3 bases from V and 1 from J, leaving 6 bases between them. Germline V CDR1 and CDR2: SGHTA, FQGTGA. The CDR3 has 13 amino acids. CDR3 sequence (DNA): TGTGCCAGCAGCTTTCATACGAACACTGAAGCTTTCTTT. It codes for CASSFHTNTEAFF.

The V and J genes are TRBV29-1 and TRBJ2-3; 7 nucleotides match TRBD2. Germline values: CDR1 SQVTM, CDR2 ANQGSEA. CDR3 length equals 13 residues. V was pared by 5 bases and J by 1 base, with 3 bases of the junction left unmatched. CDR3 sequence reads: CSVLAGGTDTQYF. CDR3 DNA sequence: TGCAGCGTTCTGGCGGGAGGCACAGATACGCAGTATTTT.

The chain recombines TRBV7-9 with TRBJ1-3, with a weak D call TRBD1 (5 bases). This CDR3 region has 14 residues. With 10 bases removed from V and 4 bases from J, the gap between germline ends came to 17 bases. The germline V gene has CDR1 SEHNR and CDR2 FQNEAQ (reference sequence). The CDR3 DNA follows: TGTGCCACGGGTCTAGGGGTCTCAGGAAACACCATATATTTT. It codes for CATGLGVSGNTIYF.

CDR3 DNA: TGTGCCACCAGCAAGGGACAGGGAAGGGAAACTAATGAAAAACTGTTTTTT. This encodes CATSKGQGRETNEKLFF. V is TRBV15 and J is TRBJ1-4; TRBD1 agrees at 9 bases. Germline V lookup: CDR1 LNHNV, CDR2 YYDKDF (reference sequence). The CDR3 loop spans 17 amino acids. The V gene end was trimmed by 4 bases and the J gene end by 1 base; junction bases not matched to a gene: 7.

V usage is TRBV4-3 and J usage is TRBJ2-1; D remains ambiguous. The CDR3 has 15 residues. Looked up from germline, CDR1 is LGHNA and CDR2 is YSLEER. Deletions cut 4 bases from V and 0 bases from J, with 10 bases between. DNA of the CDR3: TGCGCCAGCAGCCCGAAAGGCATCTCCTACAATGAGCAGTTCTTC. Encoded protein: CASSPKGISYNEQFF.

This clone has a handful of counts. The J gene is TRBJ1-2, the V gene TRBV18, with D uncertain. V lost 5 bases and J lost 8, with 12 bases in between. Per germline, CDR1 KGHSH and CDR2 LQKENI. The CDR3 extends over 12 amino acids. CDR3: CASSSDMGGYTF. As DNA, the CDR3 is TGTGCCAGCTCAAGCGACATGGGGGGCTACACCTTC.

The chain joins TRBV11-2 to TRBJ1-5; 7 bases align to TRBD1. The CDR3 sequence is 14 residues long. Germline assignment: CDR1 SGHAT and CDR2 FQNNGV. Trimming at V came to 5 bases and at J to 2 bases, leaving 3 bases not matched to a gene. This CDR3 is CASSLGQGNQPQHF. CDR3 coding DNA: TGTGCCAGCAGCCTCGGACAGGGCAATCAGCCCCAGCATTTT.

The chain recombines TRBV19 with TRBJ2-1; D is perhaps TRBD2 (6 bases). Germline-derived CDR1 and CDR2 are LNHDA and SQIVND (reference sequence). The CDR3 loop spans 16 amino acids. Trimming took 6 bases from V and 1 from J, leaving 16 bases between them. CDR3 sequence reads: CASSHRGAESYNEQFF. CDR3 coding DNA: TGTGCCAGTAGCCATCGCGGGGCGGAATCCTACAATGAGCAGTTCTTC.

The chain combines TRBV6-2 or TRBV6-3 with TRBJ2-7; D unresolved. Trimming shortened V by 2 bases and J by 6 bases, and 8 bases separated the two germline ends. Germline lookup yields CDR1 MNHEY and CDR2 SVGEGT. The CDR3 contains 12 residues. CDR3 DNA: TGTGCCAGCAGTTACGTTAGCACCGAGCAGTACTTC. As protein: CASSYVSTEQYF.

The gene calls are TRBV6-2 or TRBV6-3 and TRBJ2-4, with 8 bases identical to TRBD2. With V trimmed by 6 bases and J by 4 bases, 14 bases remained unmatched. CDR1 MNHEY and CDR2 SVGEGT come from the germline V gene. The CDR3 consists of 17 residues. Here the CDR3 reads CASSPMGSGIIKNIQYF. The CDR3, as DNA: TGTGCCAGCAGCCCCATGGGTAGCGGGATAATTAAAAACATTCAGTACTTC.

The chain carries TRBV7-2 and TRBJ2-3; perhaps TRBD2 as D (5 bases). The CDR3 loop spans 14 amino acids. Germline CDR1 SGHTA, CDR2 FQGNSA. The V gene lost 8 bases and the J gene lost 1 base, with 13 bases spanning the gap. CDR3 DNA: TGTGCCAGCGGAAAGGGAGACCGCACAGATACGCAGTATTTT. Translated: CASGKGDRTDTQYF. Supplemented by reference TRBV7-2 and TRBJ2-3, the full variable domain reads GAGVSQSPSNKVTEKGKDVELRCDPISGHTALYWYRQSLGQGLEFLIYFQGNSAPDKSGLPSDRFSAERTGGSVSTLTIQRTQQEDSAVYLCASGKGDRTDTQYFGPGTRLTVL.

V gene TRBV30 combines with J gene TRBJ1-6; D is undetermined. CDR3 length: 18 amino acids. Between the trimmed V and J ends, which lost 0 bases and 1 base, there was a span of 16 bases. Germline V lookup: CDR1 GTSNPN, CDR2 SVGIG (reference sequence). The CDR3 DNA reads TGTGCCTGGAGTGTACTCTCAGGATTTGAGTCCTATAATTCACCCCTCCACTTT. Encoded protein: CAWSVLSGFESYNSPLHF.

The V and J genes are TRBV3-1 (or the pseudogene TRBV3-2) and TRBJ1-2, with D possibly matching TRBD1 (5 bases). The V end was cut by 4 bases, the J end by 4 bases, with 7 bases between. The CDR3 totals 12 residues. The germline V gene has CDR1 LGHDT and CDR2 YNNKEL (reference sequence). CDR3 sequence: CASSPGLYGYTF. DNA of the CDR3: TGTGCCAGCAGCCCGGGGCTCTATGGCTACACCTTC.

The CDR3 coding sequence is TGTGCCTCGTCGACGGGACAGAGGTTTGACACCATATATTTT. Protein product: CASSTGQRFDTIYF. The chain has TRBV30 and TRBJ1-3; 7 bases match TRBD1. The germline CDR1 and CDR2 sequences are GTSNPN and SVGIG (reference sequence). J gave up 8 bases and V 7 bases, and 14 bases lay outside the gene matches. The CDR3 runs to 14 residues.

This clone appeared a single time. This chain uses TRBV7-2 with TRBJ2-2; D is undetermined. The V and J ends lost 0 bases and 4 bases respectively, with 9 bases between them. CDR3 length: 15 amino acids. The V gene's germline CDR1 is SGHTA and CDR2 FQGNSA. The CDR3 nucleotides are TGTGCCAGCAGCTTAGCGAGTTACCCCACCGGGGAGCTGTTTTTT. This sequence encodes CASSLASYPTGELFF.

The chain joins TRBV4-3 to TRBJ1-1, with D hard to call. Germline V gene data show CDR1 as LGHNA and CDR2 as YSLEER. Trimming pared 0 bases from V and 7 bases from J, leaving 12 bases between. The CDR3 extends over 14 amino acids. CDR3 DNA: TGCGCCAGCAGCCAAGATAGGCGGGGTCATGAAGCTTTCTTT. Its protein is CASSQDRRGHEAFF.